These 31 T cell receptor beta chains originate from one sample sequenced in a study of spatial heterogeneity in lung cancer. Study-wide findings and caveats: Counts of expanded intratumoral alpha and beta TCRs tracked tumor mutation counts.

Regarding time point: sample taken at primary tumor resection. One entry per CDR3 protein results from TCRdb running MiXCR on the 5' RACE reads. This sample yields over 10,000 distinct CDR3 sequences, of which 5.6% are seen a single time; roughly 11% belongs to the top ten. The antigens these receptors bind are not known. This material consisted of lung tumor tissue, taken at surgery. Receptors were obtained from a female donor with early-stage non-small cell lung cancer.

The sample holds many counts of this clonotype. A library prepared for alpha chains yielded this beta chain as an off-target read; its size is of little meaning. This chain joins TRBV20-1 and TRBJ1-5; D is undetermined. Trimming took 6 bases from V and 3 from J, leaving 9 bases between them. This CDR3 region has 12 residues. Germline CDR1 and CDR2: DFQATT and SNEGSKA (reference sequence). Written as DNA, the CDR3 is TGCAGTGCCACAAGGCCCAATCAGCCCCAGCATTTT. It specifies CSATRPNQPQHF.

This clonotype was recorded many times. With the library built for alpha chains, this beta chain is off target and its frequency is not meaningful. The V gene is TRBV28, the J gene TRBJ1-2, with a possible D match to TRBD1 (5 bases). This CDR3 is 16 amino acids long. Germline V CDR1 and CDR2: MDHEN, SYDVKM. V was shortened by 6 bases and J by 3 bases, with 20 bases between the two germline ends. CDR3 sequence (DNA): TGTGCCAGCAGAACATACCGGGACGTGGGCGACTATGGCTACACCTTC. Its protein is CASRTYRDVGDYGYTF.

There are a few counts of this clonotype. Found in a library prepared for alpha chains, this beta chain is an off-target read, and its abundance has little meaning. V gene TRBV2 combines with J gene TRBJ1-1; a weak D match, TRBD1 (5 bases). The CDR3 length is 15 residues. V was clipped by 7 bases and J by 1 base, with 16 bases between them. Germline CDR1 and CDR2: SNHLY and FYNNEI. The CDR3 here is CASTGRYGGNTEAFF. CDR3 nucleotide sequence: TGTGCCAGCACCGGGAGGTACGGGGGGAACACTGAAGCTTTCTTT.

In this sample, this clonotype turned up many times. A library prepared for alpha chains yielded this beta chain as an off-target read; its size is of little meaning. This CDR3 is CASSPGQGLDEKLFF. In nucleotides, the CDR3 is TGTGCCAGCAGCCCAGGACAGGGGTTAGATGAAAAACTGTTTTTT. The V gene is TRBV7-9, the J gene TRBJ1-4; the match to TRBD1 covers 9 bases. Trimming removed 5 bases from V and 6 bases from J; junction bases left unmatched: 7. Germline V gene lookup returns CDR1 SEHNR and CDR2 FQNEAQ (reference sequence). The CDR3 has 15 residues.

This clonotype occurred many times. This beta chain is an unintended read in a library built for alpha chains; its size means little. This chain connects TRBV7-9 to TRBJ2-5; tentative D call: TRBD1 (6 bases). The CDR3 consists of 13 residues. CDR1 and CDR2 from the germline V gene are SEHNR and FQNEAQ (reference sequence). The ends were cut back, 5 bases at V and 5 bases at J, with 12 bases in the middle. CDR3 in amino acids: CASSVTGIETQYF. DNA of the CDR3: TGTGCCAGCAGCGTAACAGGGATTGAGACCCAGTACTTC.

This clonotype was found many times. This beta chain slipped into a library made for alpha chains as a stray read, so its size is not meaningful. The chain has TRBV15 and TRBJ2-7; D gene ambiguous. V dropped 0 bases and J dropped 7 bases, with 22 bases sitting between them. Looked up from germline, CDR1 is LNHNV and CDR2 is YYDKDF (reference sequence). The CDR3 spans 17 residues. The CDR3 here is CATSRDLSTTLYVEQYF. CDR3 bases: TGTGCCACCAGCAGAGATTTGAGTACTACGCTTTACGTGGAGCAGTACTTC.

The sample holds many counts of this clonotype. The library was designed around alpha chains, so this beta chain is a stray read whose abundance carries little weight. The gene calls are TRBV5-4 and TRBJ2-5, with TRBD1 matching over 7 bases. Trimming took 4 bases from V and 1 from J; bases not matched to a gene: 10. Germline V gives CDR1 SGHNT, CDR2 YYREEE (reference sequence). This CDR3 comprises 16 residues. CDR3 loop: CASSRSARDSQETQYF. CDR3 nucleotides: TGTGCCAGCAGCCGTTCCGCCCGGGACAGCCAAGAGACCCAGTACTTC.

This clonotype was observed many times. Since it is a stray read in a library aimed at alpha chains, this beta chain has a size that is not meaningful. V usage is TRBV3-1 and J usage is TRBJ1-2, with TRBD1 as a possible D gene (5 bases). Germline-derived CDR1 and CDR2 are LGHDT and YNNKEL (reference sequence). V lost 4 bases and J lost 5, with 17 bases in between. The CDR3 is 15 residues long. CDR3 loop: CASSPRGRDGYGYTF. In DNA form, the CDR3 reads TGTGCCAGCAGCCCCAGAGGAAGGGACGGATATGGCTACACCTTC.

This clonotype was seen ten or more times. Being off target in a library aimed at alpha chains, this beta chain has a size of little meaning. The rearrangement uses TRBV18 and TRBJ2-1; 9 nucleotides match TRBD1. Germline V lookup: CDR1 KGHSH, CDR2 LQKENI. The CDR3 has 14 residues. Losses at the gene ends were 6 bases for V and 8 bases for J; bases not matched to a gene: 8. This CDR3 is CASSVRDRADEQFF. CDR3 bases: TGTGCCAGCTCGGTCCGGGACAGGGCTGATGAGCAGTTCTTC. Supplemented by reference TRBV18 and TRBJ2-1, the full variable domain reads NAGVMQNPRHLVRRRGQEARLRCSPMKGHSHVYWYRQLPEEGLKFMVYLQKENIIDESGMPKERFSAEFPKEGPSILRIQQVVRGDSAAYFCASSVRDRADEQFFGPGTRLTVL.

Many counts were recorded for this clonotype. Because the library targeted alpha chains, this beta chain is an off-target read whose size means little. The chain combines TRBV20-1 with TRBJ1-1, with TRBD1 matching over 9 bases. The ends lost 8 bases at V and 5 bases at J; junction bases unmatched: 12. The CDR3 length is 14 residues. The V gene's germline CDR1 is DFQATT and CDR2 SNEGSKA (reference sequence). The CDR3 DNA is TGCAGTTGCCTCCGTTGGGACAGGGAAACTGAAGCTTTCTTT. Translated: CSCLRWDRETEAFF.

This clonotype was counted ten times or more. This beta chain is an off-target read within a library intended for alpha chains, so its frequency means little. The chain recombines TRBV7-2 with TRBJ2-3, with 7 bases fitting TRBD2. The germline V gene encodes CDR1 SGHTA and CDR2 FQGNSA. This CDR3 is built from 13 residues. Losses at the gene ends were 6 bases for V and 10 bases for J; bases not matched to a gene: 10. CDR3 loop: CASSQCGEGAQYF. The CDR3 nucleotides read TGTGCCAGCAGTCAGTGCGGGGAGGGAGCGCAGTATTTT.

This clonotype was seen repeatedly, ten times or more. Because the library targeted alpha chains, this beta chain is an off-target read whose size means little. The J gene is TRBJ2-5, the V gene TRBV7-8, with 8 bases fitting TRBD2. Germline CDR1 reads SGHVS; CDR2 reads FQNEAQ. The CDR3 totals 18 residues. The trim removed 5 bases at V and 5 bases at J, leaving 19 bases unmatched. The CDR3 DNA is TGTGCCAGCAGCATCCCGAAACCCGGCGCGGGGGGCGTGGAGACCCAGTACTTC. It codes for CASSIPKPGAGGVETQYF.

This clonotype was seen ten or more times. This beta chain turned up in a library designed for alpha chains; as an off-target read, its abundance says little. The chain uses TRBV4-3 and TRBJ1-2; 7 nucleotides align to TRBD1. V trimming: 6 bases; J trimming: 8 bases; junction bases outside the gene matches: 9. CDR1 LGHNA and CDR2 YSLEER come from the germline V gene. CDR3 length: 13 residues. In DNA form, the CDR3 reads TGCGCCAGCAGAGGGGGCAGGGTGAACGGCTACACCTTC. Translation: CASRGGRVNGYTF.

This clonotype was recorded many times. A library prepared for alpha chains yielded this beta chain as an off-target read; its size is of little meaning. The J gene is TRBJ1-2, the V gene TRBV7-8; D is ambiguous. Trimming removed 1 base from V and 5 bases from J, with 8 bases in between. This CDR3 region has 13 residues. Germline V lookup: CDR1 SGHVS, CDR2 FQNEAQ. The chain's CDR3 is CASSLGPFYGYTF. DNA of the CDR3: TGTGCCAGCAGCTTAGGGCCCTTTTATGGCTACACCTTC.

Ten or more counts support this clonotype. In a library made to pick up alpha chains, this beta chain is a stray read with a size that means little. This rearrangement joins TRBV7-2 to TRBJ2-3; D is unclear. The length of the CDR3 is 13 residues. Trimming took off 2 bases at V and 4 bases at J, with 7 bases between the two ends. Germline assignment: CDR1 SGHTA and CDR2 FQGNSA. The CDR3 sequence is CASSLTFSDTQYF. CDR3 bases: TGTGCCAGCAGCTTAACGTTCTCAGATACGCAGTATTTT.

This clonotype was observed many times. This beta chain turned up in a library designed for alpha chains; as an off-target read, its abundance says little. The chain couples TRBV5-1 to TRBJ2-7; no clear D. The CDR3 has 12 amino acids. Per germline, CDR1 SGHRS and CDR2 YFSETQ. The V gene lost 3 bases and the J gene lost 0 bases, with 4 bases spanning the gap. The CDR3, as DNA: TGCGCCAGCAGCTCAGGCTCCTACGAGCAGTACTTC. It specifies CASSSGSYEQYF.

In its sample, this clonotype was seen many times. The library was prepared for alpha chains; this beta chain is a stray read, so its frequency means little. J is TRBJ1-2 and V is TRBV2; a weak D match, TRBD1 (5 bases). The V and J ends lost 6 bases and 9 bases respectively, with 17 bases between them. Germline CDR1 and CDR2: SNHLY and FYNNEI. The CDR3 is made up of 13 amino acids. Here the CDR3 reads CASREQRRGSYTF. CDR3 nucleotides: TGTGCCAGCAGAGAACAGCGCCGGGGGAGCTACACCTTC.

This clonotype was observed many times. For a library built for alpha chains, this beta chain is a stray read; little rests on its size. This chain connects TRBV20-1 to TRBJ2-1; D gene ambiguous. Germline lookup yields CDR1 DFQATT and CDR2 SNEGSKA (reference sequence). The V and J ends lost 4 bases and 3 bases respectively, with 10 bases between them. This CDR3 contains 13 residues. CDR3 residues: CSAIVDDYNEQFF. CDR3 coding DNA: TGCAGTGCTATCGTAGATGACTACAATGAGCAGTTCTTC.

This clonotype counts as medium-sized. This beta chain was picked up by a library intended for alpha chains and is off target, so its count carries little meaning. The CDR3 nucleotides are TGTGCCAGCAGCTTAGCGCGGGTAGTAAGGGCTAGAGAGACCCAGTACTTC. It translates to CASSLARVVRARETQYF. The chain links TRBV7-8 to TRBJ2-5; tentatively, D is TRBD2 (5 bases). The germline V gene has CDR1 SGHVS and CDR2 FQNEAQ. The V end lost 0 bases, the J end lost 4 bases, and 18 bases lay between the germline ends. This CDR3 spans 17 amino acids.

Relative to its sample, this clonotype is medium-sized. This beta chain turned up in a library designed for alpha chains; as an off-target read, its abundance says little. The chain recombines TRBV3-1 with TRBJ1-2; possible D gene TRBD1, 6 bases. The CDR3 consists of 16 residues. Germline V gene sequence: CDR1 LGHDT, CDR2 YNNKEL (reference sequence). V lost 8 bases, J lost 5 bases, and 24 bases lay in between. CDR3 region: CASEPGRGAPPYGYTF. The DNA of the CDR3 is TGTGCCAGCGAGCCTGGGAGGGGGGCCCCCCCTTATGGCTACACCTTC.

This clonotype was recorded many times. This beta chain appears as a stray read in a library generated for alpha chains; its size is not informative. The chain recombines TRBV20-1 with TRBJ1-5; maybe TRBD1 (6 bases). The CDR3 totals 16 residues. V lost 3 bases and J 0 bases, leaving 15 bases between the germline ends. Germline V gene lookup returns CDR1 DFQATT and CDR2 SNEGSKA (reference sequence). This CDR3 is CSARLGRGYSNQPQHF. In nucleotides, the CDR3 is TGCAGTGCTAGGTTGGGCAGGGGATATAGCAATCAGCCCCAGCATTTT.

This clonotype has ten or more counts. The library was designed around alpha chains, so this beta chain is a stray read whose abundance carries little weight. In DNA, the CDR3 is TGCGCCAGCAGCTTGGACGGATGGGGGAAACTTCTCTCCTACGAGCAGTACTTC. It yields the protein CASSLDGWGKLLSYEQYF. The chain employs TRBV5-1 and TRBJ2-7, with D perhaps TRBD1 or TRBD2 (5 bases each). With 0 bases removed from V and 0 bases from J, the gap between germline ends came to 19 bases. Germline V lookup: CDR1 SGHRS, CDR2 YFSETQ. This CDR3 contains 18 residues. The whole variable domain, filled in from reference TRBV5-1 and TRBJ2-7, reads KAGVTQTPRYLIKTRGQQVTLSCSPISGHRSVSWYQQTPGQGLQFLFEYFSETQRNKGNFPGRFSGRQFSNSRSEMNVSTLELGDSALYLCASSLDGWGKLLSYEQYFGPGTRLTVT.

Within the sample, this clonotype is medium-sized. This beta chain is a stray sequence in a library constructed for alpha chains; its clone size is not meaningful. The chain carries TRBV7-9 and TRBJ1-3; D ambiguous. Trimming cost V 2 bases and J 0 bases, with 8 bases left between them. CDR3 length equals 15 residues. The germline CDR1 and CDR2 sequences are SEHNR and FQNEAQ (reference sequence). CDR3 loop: CASSLRASSGNTIYF. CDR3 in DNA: TGTGCCAGCAGCTTACGGGCGAGCTCTGGAAACACCATATATTTT.

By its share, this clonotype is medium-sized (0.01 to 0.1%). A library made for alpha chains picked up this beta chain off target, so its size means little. DNA for the CDR3: TGTGCCAGCAGGGGGGGAACCGGGGAGCTGTTTTTT. It yields the protein CASRGGTGELFF. The chain recombines TRBV6-1 with TRBJ2-2, with D perhaps TRBD2 (6 bases). Trimming took 6 bases from V and 5 from J, leaving 7 bases between them. CDR1 is MNHNS, CDR2 SASEGT, per germline. CDR3 length: 12 residues.

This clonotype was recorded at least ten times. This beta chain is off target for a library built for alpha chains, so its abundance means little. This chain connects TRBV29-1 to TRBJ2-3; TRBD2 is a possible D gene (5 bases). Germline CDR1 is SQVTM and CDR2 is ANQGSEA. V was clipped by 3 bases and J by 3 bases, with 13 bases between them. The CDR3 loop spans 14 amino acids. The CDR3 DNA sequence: TGCAGCGTTGACGGACTGGGTCCGACAGATACGCAGTATTTT. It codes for CSVDGLGPTDTQYF.

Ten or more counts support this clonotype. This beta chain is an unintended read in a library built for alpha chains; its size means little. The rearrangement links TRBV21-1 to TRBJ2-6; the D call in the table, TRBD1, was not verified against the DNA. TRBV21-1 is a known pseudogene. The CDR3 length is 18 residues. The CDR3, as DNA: TGTGCCAGCAGCTACGGACAGGGGAGCGGCTCTGGGGCCAACGTCCTGACTTTC. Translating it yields CASSYGQGSGSGANVLTF.

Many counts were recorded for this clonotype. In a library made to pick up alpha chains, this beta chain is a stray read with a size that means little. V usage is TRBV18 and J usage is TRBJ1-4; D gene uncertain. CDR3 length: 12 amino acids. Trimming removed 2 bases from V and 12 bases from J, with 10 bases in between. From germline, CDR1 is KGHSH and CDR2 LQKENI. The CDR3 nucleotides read TGTGCCAGCTCACCAACTAGGGTCGAACTGTTTTTT. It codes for CASSPTRVELFF.

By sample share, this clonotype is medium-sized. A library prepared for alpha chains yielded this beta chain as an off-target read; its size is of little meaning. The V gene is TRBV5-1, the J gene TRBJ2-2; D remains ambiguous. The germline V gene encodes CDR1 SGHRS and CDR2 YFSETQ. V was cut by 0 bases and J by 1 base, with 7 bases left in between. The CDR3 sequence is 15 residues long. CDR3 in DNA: TGCGCCAGCAGCTTGGAAGGGTTGAACACCGGGGAGCTGTTTTTT. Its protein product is CASSLEGLNTGELFF.

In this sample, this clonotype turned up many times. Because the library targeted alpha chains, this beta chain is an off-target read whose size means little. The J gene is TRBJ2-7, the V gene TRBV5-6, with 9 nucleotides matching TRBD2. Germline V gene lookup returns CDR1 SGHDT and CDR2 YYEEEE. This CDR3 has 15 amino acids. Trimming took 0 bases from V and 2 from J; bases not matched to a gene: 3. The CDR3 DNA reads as TGTGCCAGCAGCTTGGGGCTAGCGGGGCCCTACGAGCAGTACTTC. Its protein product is CASSLGLAGPYEQYF.

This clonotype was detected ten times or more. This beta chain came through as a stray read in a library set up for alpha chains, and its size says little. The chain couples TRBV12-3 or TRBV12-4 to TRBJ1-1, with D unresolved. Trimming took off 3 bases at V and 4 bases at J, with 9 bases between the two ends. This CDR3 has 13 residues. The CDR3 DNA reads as TGTGCCAGCAGTTTGGTAGGTCCCACTGAAGCTTTCTTT. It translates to CASSLVGPTEAFF.

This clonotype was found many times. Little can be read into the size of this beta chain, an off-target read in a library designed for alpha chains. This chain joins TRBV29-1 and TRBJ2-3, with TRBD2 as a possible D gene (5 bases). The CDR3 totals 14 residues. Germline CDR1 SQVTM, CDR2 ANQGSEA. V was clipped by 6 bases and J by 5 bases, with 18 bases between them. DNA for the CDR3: TGCAGCGTCGAAAGCCCGGCGGCGGGAGATACGCAGTATTTT. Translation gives CSVESPAAGDTQYF.